This entry lists 25 T cell receptor beta chains sequenced from one sample in a study of technical replicates of blood from a handful of donors. Here immunoSEQ multiplex PCR was the method, and the copy in TCRdb shows in-frame clones only, minus some. Here the sample spans some 62,000 clones, more than 75% being singletons. Specimen: PBMCs. Receptors were obtained from a human donor in good health. Some clones in this sample may be carry-over from other donors' samples.

This sequence joins TRBV13 and TRBJ2-1, with 7 bases matching TRBD1. Germline CDR1 and CDR2: PRHDT and FYEKMQ (reference sequence). The junction had 2 bases not matched to a gene; V was cut back by 1 base and J by 5 bases. CDR3 length: 14 amino acids. The CDR3 protein is CASSLEGTDNEQFF. The CDR3 bases are TGTGCCAGCAGCTTAGAAGGGACAGACAATGAGCAGTTCTTC.

The CDR3 DNA follows: TGTGCCAGCTCACCACCGGGCTTAGTGAACGAGCAGTACTTC. It codes for CASSPPGLVNEQYF. The chain carries TRBV18 and TRBJ2-7; D gene ambiguous. Trimming stripped 0 bases from V and 5 bases from J, with 11 bases between. The CDR3 consists of 14 residues. Germline CDR1 is KGHSH and CDR2 is LQKENI.

The J gene is TRBJ2-7, the V gene TRBV7-2, with D tentatively TRBD2 (6 bases). V dropped 5 bases and J dropped 4 bases, with 21 bases sitting between them. Germline V gene sequence: CDR1 SGHTA, CDR2 FQGNSA. The CDR3 contains 16 residues. As DNA, the CDR3 is TGTGCCAGCAGCGGAGCCCGGGACTCGAGTATATACGAGCAGTACTTC. It encodes CASSGARDSSIYEQYF.

The chain has TRBV9 and TRBJ2-1; 7 bases line up with TRBD2. This CDR3 is built from 17 residues. Germline V gives CDR1 SGDLS, CDR2 YYNGEE. With 4 bases clipped from V and 3 bases from J, the junction kept 13 bases outside the gene matches. This chain's CDR3 is CASSPGGLAEYYNEQFF. Here the CDR3 DNA reads TGTGCCAGCAGCCCGGGTGGGCTAGCGGAGTACTACAATGAGCAGTTCTTC.

The chain recombines TRBV5-6 with TRBJ2-7; 9 bases agree with TRBD1. The CDR3 has 16 amino acids. Germline V gene lookup returns CDR1 SGHDT and CDR2 YYEEEE. V shed 3 bases and J 4 bases; nucleotides not matched to a gene: 11. CDR3 coding DNA: TGTGCCAGCAGCTCTCTGGACAGGGGAGACGGATACGAGCAGTACTTC. Its protein is CASSSLDRGDGYEQYF.

The V gene is TRBV5-1, the J gene TRBJ2-7; D possibly corresponds to TRBD2 (5 bases). The CDR3 extends over 13 amino acids. Germline CDR1 is SGHRS and CDR2 is YFSETQ. Trimming removed 0 bases at V and 6 bases at J, with 10 bases between. The CDR3 here is CASSLAPGSEQYF. CDR3 in DNA: TGCGCCAGCAGCTTGGCCCCGGGGTCCGAGCAGTACTTC.

The J gene is TRBJ1-2, the V gene TRBV7-2, with 7 bases identical to TRBD1. Germline assignment: CDR1 SGHTA and CDR2 FQGNSA. The ends lost 7 bases at V and 5 bases at J; junction bases unmatched: 13. This CDR3 has 15 residues. Written as DNA, the CDR3 is TGTGCCAGCACTATACAGACAGGGATCCGATATGGCTACACCTTC. Translating it yields CASTIQTGIRYGYTF. The whole variable domain, remainder taken from reference TRBV7-2 and TRBJ1-2, is GAGVSQSPSNKVTEKGKDVELRCDPISGHTALYWYRQSLGQGLEFLIYFQGNSAPDKSGLPSDRFSAERTGGSVSTLTIQRTQQEDSAVYLCASTIQTGIRYGYTFGSGTRLTVV.

This CDR3 reads CASSTSTRDRGPFYHGYTF. The CDR3 DNA reads as TGTGCCAGCAGCACCTCGACCCGGGACAGGGGACCTTTTTACCATGGCTACACCTTC. The genes are TRBV21-1 and TRBJ1-2; the listed D gene, TRBD1, was not tested against the DNA. TRBV21-1 is a pseudogene. The CDR3 length is 19 residues.

The rearrangement uses TRBV5-6 and TRBJ1-4; D remains ambiguous. CDR1 and CDR2 (germline): SGHDT, YYEEEE. Trimming took off 4 bases at V and 10 bases at J, with 14 bases between the two ends. This CDR3 has 13 residues. In nucleotides, the CDR3 is TGTGCCAGCAGCGCCCCGACTTCTCTAAAACTGTTTTTT. It specifies CASSAPTSLKLFF.

The chain uses TRBV7-2 and TRBJ1-2, with 7 positions matching TRBD1. The CDR3 has 13 amino acids. Germline-derived CDR1 and CDR2 are SGHTA and FQGNSA. The ends lost 7 bases at V and 2 bases at J; junction bases unmatched: 4. CDR3 in DNA: TGTGCCAGCACCCGGGACAGCAACTATGGCTACACCTTC. The encoded protein is CASTRDSNYGYTF.

This clone is a singleton in its sample. The chain combines TRBV11-3 with TRBJ2-7, with D unclear. The CDR3 sequence is 13 residues long. CDR1 is SGHNT, CDR2 YENEEA, per germline. Deletions cut 3 bases from V and 0 bases from J, with 6 bases between. CDR3 loop: CASSFPGSYEQYF. The CDR3 DNA reads TGTGCCAGCAGCTTTCCGGGCTCCTACGAGCAGTACTTC.

The chain uses TRBV7-2 and TRBJ1-4, with D uncertain. Looked up from germline, CDR1 is SGHTA and CDR2 is FQGNSA. The CDR3 consists of 15 residues. The V gene lost 2 bases and the J gene lost 8 bases, with 15 bases spanning the gap. The CDR3 is CASSLINGRAEKLFF. In nucleotides, the CDR3 is TGTGCCAGCAGCTTAATCAACGGGAGGGCAGAAAAACTGTTTTTT.

The chain joins TRBV27 to TRBJ2-7; 7 nucleotides line up with TRBD1. V was pared by 1 base and J by 5 bases, with 5 bases of the junction left unmatched. The CDR3 runs 14 residues. Germline CDR1 and CDR2: MNHEY and SMNVEV (reference sequence). CDR3 DNA: TGTGCCAGCAGTTTATATACAGGGGACAACGAGCAGTACTTC. Translated: CASSLYTGDNEQYF.

The chain recombines TRBV27 with TRBJ2-4; TRBD2 matches 7 bases. J lost 3 bases, V lost 5 bases, and 1 base had no gene match. This CDR3 has 13 residues. Germline V gene sequence: CDR1 MNHEY, CDR2 SMNVEV (reference sequence). CDR3 nucleotides: TGTGCCAGCAGTACTAGCGACAAAAACATTCAGTACTTC. Translating it yields CASSTSDKNIQYF.

The chain combines TRBV25-1 with TRBJ2-1; possible D gene TRBD2, 6 bases. Trimming took 4 bases from V and 7 from J, leaving 20 bases between them. The germline V gene encodes CDR1 MGHDK and CDR2 SYGVNS. There are 16 residues in the CDR3. CDR3 amino acids: CASSGRRTGAGNEQFF. CDR3 DNA: TGTGCCAGCAGTGGACGACGGACGGGCGCGGGGAATGAGCAGTTCTTC.

This chain uses TRBV6-1 with TRBJ1-2; D is unresolved. The CDR3 contains 12 residues. V lost 4 bases and J lost 1, with 4 bases in between. The germline CDR1 and CDR2 sequences are MNHNS and SASEGT. The CDR3 nucleotides are TGTGCCAGCAGTGCCAATAACTATGGCTACACCTTC. Protein sequence: CASSANNYGYTF.

As for this clone: The junction does not match germline at one end; this may be a read error. This sequence joins TRBV6-1 and TRBJ2-3; 8 bases agree with TRBD1. The CDR3 runs to 15 residues. From germline, CDR1 is MNHNS and CDR2 SASEGT. CDR3 DNA sequence: TGTGCCAGCAATGAAGGCAGGGGGCTTACAGATACGCAGTATTTT. Its translation: CASNEGRGLTDTQYF.

This clone was found a few times. This sequence joins TRBV30 and TRBJ1-6; D gene uncertain. The V and J ends lost 1 base and 7 bases respectively, with 20 bases between them. The CDR3 covers 17 residues. Germline V gene sequence: CDR1 GTSNPN, CDR2 SVGIG (reference sequence). The CDR3 nucleotides read TGTGCCTGGAGTGCACACGGGGTGACGGAGCGGAATTCACCCCTCCACTTT. Translated, it gives CAWSAHGVTERNSPLHF.

The chain uses TRBV23-1 and TRBJ1-5; TRBD1 agrees at 7 bases. TRBV23-1 is flagged as an ORF with uncertain function. CDR3 length: 15 amino acids. J lost 4 bases, V lost 10 bases, and 13 bases had no gene match. CDR3: CATQPGTEANQPQHF. For the CDR3, the DNA is TGCGCCACCCAACCAGGGACAGAAGCAAATCAGCCCCAGCATTTT.

By sample share, this clone is medium-sized. This sequence joins TRBV5-5 and TRBJ1-1; 8 bases map to TRBD1. The CDR3 contains 13 residues. Losses at the gene ends were 1 base for V and 5 bases for J; bases not matched to a gene: 1. Germline values: CDR1 SGHKS, CDR2 YYEKEE (reference sequence). The CDR3, as DNA: TGTGCCAGCAGCTTGAACAGGGGGACTGAAGCTTTCTTT. As protein: CASSLNRGTEAFF.

This chain connects TRBV19 to TRBJ2-5, with TRBD1 matching 8 bases. Germline V CDR1 and CDR2: LNHDA, SQIVND (reference sequence). CDR3 length equals 14 residues. The V segment lost 6 bases and the J segment 7 bases; nucleotides outside the gene matches: 10. Written as DNA, the CDR3 is TGTGCCAGTAGGAGACGGACAGGGCAGATGACCCAGTACTTC. This encodes CASRRRTGQMTQYF.

For the CDR3, the DNA is TGTGCCAGCAGCCGGGGGGGCGCTCAAAACATTCAGTACTTC. Translated, it gives CASSRGGAQNIQYF. The chain couples TRBV5-8 to TRBJ2-4; 8 nucleotides line up with TRBD2. The CDR3 consists of 14 residues. With V trimmed by 4 bases and J by 5 bases, 5 bases remained unmatched. Germline CDR1 and CDR2: SGHTS and YDEGEE.

The V gene is TRBV25-1, the J gene TRBJ2-3; tentative D call: TRBD1 (6 bases). The CDR3 has 17 residues. V was pared by 3 bases and J by 4 bases, with 20 bases between. The germline V gene encodes CDR1 MGHDK and CDR2 SYGVNS. The CDR3 DNA sequence: TGTGCCAGCAGTGATCTTTCAGGGGTTTCAAACGCAGATACGCAGTATTTT. Its protein is CASSDLSGVSNADTQYF.

The chain has TRBV4-1 and TRBJ1-2, with a possible D match to TRBD1 (6 bases). Germline CDR1 and CDR2: MGHRA and YSYEKL. Trimming took off 1 base at V and 3 bases at J, with 12 bases between the two ends. CDR3 length: 15 amino acids. CDR3 bases: TGCGCCAGCAGCCAAGTTGGGGGCTCTCACTATGGCTACACCTTC. Amino acids: CASSQVGGSHYGYTF.

In regard to this clone: At one of its ends the junction is not consistent with the germline gene, which may arise from a read error. The DNA of the CDR3 is TGTGCCAGCTCGCCACAATATCGGGAAGAATATGGCTACACCTTC. The encoded protein is CASSPQYREEYGYTF. The rearrangement joins TRBV18 to TRBJ1-2; D is ambiguous. Looked up from germline, CDR1 is KGHSH and CDR2 is LQKENI. The CDR3 runs 15 residues.